The T cell receptor beta chain under discussion was sequenced for a study of spatial heterogeneity in lung cancer. Study in general: The count of detected beta-chain sequences consistently exceeded that of alpha-chain sequences.

Germline V gives CDR1 DFQATT, CDR2 SNEGSKA (reference sequence). The CDR3 sequence is 14 residues long. Trimming took off 5 bases at V and 2 bases at J, with 15 bases between the two ends. Only a few counts were recorded for this clonotype. TCRdb re-analysed the 5' RACE reads in MiXCR, keeping a single row per CDR3 protein. Of roughly 80,000 distinct CDR3 sequences listed, 7% to 9% were seen once; the top ten hold 6.8%. Time point specified: sample taken at primary tumor resection. Whole RNA from tumor, nontumor lung or frozen PBMC was sequenced unsorted. The chain carries TRBV20-1 and TRBJ2-5; D is uncertain. Specimen: PBMCs, collected at surgery. The TCR originated in a male donor with early-stage non-small cell lung cancer. CDR3 in DNA: TGCAGTGCTGCCCCCCCCAGCCCTCAAGAGACCCAGTACTTC. Protein: CSAAPPSPQETQYF.